The sequence of this T cell receptor beta chain was determined in a study of blood T cell repertoires in COVID-19. Whole-study context: The United States, Italy and Spain supplied acute and convalescent COVID-19 samples. Sample material is recorded as cDNA or gDNA derived from T cells, B-cell-depleted T cells, or PBMCs.

CDR3 size: 16 residues. After removal of 1 base from V and 0 bases from J, the junction contained 4 bases not matched to a gene. Germline CDR1 reads SGHTA; CDR2 reads FQGNSA. The authors' processing: For nucleated cells, counts were estimated from reference gene primer amplification. Profiling relied on immunoSEQ multiplex PCR, and the TCRdb table lists in-frame clones only, not all of them. Clonal size and the V and J genes are those of that table, whereas D and trimming came from the DNA. The sample consists of 290,000 or so clones, roughly 87% of them appearing once. This sequence joins TRBV7-2 and TRBJ2-7, with 9 nucleotides matching TRBD2. This receptor was obtained from a man aged 18-30 years with active or convalescent COVID-19. The sequenced material came from peripheral blood. CDR3 coding DNA: TGTGCCAGCAGCTTAGTCCTAGCGGGAAGCTCCTACGAGCAGTACTTC. Translating it yields CASSLVLAGSSYEQYF.